The clone carrying this TCR beta chain was observed once. These data are taken from a study of blood T cell repertoires in COVID-19. Here immunoSEQ multiplex PCR was the method, and the copy in TCRdb shows in-frame clones only, minus some. The repertoire consists of 300,000 to 450,000 clones, with roughly 90% occurring once and the leading ten covering around 3.9%. The CDR3 totals 14 residues. Germline V gene sequence: CDR1 SGDLS, CDR2 YYNGEE. V shed 6 bases and J shed 3 bases, with 13 bases lying between them. While infection was still active, Seattle patients were enrolled and then followed longitudinally.

This chain links TRBV9 with TRBJ1-3; tentative D call: TRBD1 (5 bases). Input material: peripheral blood. The TCR comes from a woman aged 55-69 years with COVID-19, enrolled during active disease. The CDR3 region is CASTPGGFGNTIYF. The DNA for the CDR3 is TGTGCCAGCACCCCGGGGGGTTTTGGAAACACCATATATTTT.